The 27 T cell receptor beta chains given below trace back to one sample, sequenced in a study of beta chain features in type 1 diabetes. Reverse transcribing all isolated RNA meant expressed TCRB transcripts were sequenced. Sequenced by immunoSEQ multiplex PCR; TCRdb stores in-frame clones only, minus some. The table records about 650,000 clones, around 12% of them present only once. For these receptors, no antigen is known. The study's findings and limits: Across all four CD4+ subsets, people with type 1 diabetes showed modestly shorter TCRB CDR3s.

The sample consisted of naive CD4+ T cells from blood. These receptors were collected from a man aged 30 to 39 with type 1 diabetes.

The chain has TRBV19 and TRBJ1-2; D ambiguous. The CDR3 sequence is 12 residues long. The V gene lost 7 bases and the J gene lost 2 bases, with 8 bases spanning the gap. From germline, CDR1 is LNHDA and CDR2 SQIVND (reference sequence). The DNA of the CDR3 is TGTGCCAGTACCGAGAGAAACTATGGCTACACCTTC. This encodes CASTERNYGYTF.

This clone turned up a few times. J is TRBJ2-3 and V is TRBV5-4; the D gene is possibly TRBD1 (5 bases). The CDR3 totals 15 residues. V was clipped by 0 bases and J by 2 bases, with 10 bases between them. Germline V gives CDR1 SGHNT, CDR2 YYREEE (reference sequence). CDR3 loop: CASSLVRADTDTQYF. The DNA of the CDR3 is TGTGCCAGCAGCTTGGTCAGGGCTGACACAGATACGCAGTATTTT.

The chain is built from TRBV11-2 and TRBJ2-5, with a tentative D call TRBD2 (6 bases). This CDR3 spans 15 amino acids. V was pared by 1 base and J by 0 bases, with 9 bases between. Germline lookup yields CDR1 SGHAT and CDR2 FQNNGV. The CDR3 region has the DNA TGTGCCAGCAGCTTAGGCGGGGCGTACCAAGAGACCCAGTACTTC. This encodes CASSLGGAYQETQYF. The variable domain in full, completed from reference TRBV11-2 and TRBJ2-5, reads EAGVAQSPRYKIIEKRQSVAFWCNPISGHATLYWYQQILGQGPKLLIQFQNNGVVDDSQLPKDRFSAERLKGVDSTLKIQPAKLEDSAVYLCASSLGGAYQETQYFGPGTRLLVL.

This chain connects TRBV30 to TRBJ2-3; 9 bases are shared with TRBD2. Germline CDR1 reads GTSNPN; CDR2 reads SVGIG (reference sequence). V was pared by 3 bases and J by 0 bases, with 16 bases of the junction left unmatched. This CDR3 contains 19 residues. CDR3 protein: CAWSPDGEREAVSTDTQYF. The CDR3 DNA follows: TGTGCCTGGAGCCCCGACGGGGAGCGGGAGGCCGTAAGCACAGATACGCAGTATTTT.

This clone has a handful of counts. Other DNA sequences within the sample encode an identical CDR3. V gene TRBV2 combines with J gene TRBJ2-5; unclear D gene. Trimming removed 3 bases from V and 5 bases from J, with 1 base in between. This CDR3 comprises 10 residues. Germline CDR1 reads SNHLY; CDR2 reads FYNNEI. CDR3 bases: TGTGCCAGCAGTGAGGAGACCCAGTACTTC. It yields the protein CASSEETQYF.

A few counts support this clone. The chain is built from TRBV5-4 and TRBJ1-3, with D possibly matching TRBD1 (6 bases). Between the trimmed V and J ends, which lost 4 bases and 3 bases, there was a span of 14 bases. The CDR3 extends over 15 amino acids. Germline assignment: CDR1 SGHNT and CDR2 YYREEE (reference sequence). The CDR3 loop reads CASSLPGQIGNTIYF. CDR3 bases: TGTGCCAGCAGCCTACCGGGACAAATTGGAAACACCATATATTTT.

This clone was seen a few times. The chain employs TRBV27 and TRBJ2-7, with D possibly TRBD1 on 5 matching bases. Trimming took 2 bases from V and 3 from J, leaving 17 bases between them. This CDR3 contains 16 residues. Looked up from germline, CDR1 is MNHEY and CDR2 is SMNVEV (reference sequence). The CDR3 DNA reads TGTGCCAGCAGTTTACGGGCCAGGGAATTTCTCTACGAGCAGTACTTC. Protein: CASSLRAREFLYEQYF.

In its sample, this clone was seen a few times. V is TRBV10-3 and J is TRBJ2-2; TRBD1 is a possible D gene (6 bases). The CDR3 is made up of 11 amino acids. The V and J ends lost 6 bases and 7 bases respectively, with 6 bases between them. Germline V gene lookup returns CDR1 ENHRY and CDR2 SYGVKD. CDR3 loop: CAISRGGELFF. The CDR3 DNA is TGTGCCATCAGCAGGGGCGGGGAGCTGTTTTTT.

The chain is built from TRBV5-1 and TRBJ2-3; D gene ambiguous. The germline V gene has CDR1 SGHRS and CDR2 YFSETQ. V was shortened by 1 base and J by 0 bases, with 9 bases between the two germline ends. The CDR3 length is 15 residues. CDR3 loop: CASSLRQWSTDTQYF. The CDR3 region has the DNA TGCGCCAGCAGCTTGCGGCAGTGGAGCACAGATACGCAGTATTTT.

The chain couples TRBV7-2 to TRBJ2-7; D remains unclear. The V end lost 5 bases, the J end lost 0 bases, and 11 bases lay between the germline ends. Germline values: CDR1 SGHTA, CDR2 FQGNSA. The CDR3 has 14 amino acids. CDR3 sequence reads: CASSQAASSYEQYF. The CDR3, as DNA: TGTGCCAGCAGCCAAGCAGCGAGCTCCTACGAGCAGTACTTC.

The chain couples TRBV7-9 to TRBJ2-3; no clear D gene. V was shortened by 2 bases and J by 7 bases, with 13 bases between the two germline ends. The CDR3 spans 14 residues. The V gene's germline CDR1 is SEHNR and CDR2 FQNEAQ (reference sequence). The CDR3 loop is CASSLIGPPYTQYF. The CDR3 nucleotides read TGTGCCAGCAGCTTAATAGGACCCCCATATACGCAGTATTTT.

The chain combines TRBV29-1 with TRBJ2-5; D is possibly TRBD1 (6 bases). V lost 5 bases and J 4 bases, leaving 14 bases between the germline ends. Looked up from germline, CDR1 is SQVTM and CDR2 is ANQGSEA. This CDR3 comprises 13 residues. The CDR3 loop reads CSVRNRELETQYF. The CDR3 nucleotides read TGCAGCGTTCGTAACAGGGAGCTAGAGACCCAGTACTTC.

J is TRBJ1-2 and V is TRBV11-2, with TRBD1 matching 8 bases. V was pared by 0 bases and J by 10 bases, with 10 bases of the junction left unmatched. This CDR3 spans 15 amino acids. The germline gives CDR1 SGHAT, CDR2 FQNNGV. CDR3: CASSLDLHAGGDYTF. In nucleotides, the CDR3 is TGTGCCAGCAGCTTAGATCTCCATGCAGGGGGCGACTACACCTTC. The whole variable domain, filled in from reference TRBV11-2 and TRBJ1-2, reads EAGVAQSPRYKIIEKRQSVAFWCNPISGHATLYWYQQILGQGPKLLIQFQNNGVVDDSQLPKDRFSAERLKGVDSTLKIQPAKLEDSAVYLCASSLDLHAGGDYTFGSGTRLTVV.

This sequence joins TRBV5-6 and TRBJ1-1; D is undetermined. V lost 4 bases and J 6 bases, leaving 16 bases between the germline ends. From germline, CDR1 is SGHDT and CDR2 YYEEEE. This CDR3 region has 14 residues. The CDR3 sequence: CASSLGGGRAEAFF. CDR3 coding DNA: TGTGCCAGCAGCCTCGGTGGAGGGAGGGCTGAAGCTTTCTTT.

The table lists this clone with a few counts. A junction boundary mismatches the germline segment, possibly from a read error. J is TRBJ2-4 and V is TRBV14; TRBD1 aligns across 9 bases. There are 13 residues in the CDR3. The germline gives CDR1 SGHDN, CDR2 FVKESK. CDR3 loop: CASSPRLRDRVSF. CDR3 nucleotide sequence: TGTGCCAGCAGTCCTCGTCTCCGGGACAGGGTGTCCTTC.

The gene calls are TRBV5-4 and TRBJ2-3; the D call may be TRBD1 or TRBD2 (6 bases each). The V end lost 3 bases, the J end lost 5 bases, and 13 bases lay between the germline ends. This CDR3 comprises 14 residues. Germline-derived CDR1 and CDR2 are SGHNT and YYREEE (reference sequence). For the CDR3, the DNA is TGTGCCAGCAGCTCCTCGGGGGCGGTAGATACGCAGTATTTT. Amino acid sequence: CASSSSGAVDTQYF.

There are a few counts of this clone. The J gene is TRBJ1-2, the V gene TRBV5-1; perhaps TRBD1 as D (6 bases). The CDR3 is made up of 15 amino acids. CDR1 and CDR2 from the germline V gene are SGHRS and YFSETQ. V was pared by 0 bases and J by 4 bases, with 13 bases between. The CDR3: CASSLAWGLGYGYTF. The CDR3 region has the DNA TGCGCCAGCAGCTTGGCCTGGGGGCTAGGCTATGGCTACACCTTC.

This sequence joins TRBV14 and TRBJ2-7, with 10 bases aligning to TRBD2. This CDR3 region has 15 residues. Germline values: CDR1 SGHDN, CDR2 FVKESK. V shed 5 bases, J shed 5 bases, and the junction held 9 bases outside the gene matches. The DNA of the CDR3 is TGTGCCAGCAGCTTTCCGGGACTAGCGTTCCACGAGCAGTACTTC. Protein: CASSFPGLAFHEQYF.

This clone has more than one count but fewer than ten. Other nucleotide sequences from this sample produce the same CDR3. This chain connects TRBV7-3 to TRBJ2-1; no firm D call. The V gene's germline CDR1 is SGHTA and CDR2 FQGTGA. The CDR3 runs 11 residues. The V end was cut by 5 bases, the J end by 6 bases, with 5 bases between. CDR3 coding DNA: TGTGCCAGCAGCCCCGGCAATGAGCAGTTCTTC. Translated, it gives CASSPGNEQFF.

This chain joins TRBV5-1 and TRBJ1-5; D ambiguous. Trimming removed 1 base at V and 2 bases at J, with 10 bases between. The CDR3 is 15 residues long. The germline gives CDR1 SGHRS, CDR2 YFSETQ. Written as DNA, the CDR3 is TGCGCCAGCAGCTTGACGGGCCTCGGCAATCAGCCCCAGCATTTT. Protein sequence: CASSLTGLGNQPQHF.

The CDR3 DNA reads TGCGCCAGCAGCCAAGGCGAGGGGTGGAACACTGAAGCTTTCTTT. Translated: CASSQGEGWNTEAFF. V usage is TRBV4-1 and J usage is TRBJ1-1; tentative D call: TRBD1 (5 bases). Trimming stripped 1 base from V and 1 base from J, with 10 bases between. The CDR3 consists of 15 residues. Germline CDR1 is MGHRA and CDR2 is YSYEKL.

This clone was seen more than once but under ten times. The V call is TRBV5-6, the J call TRBJ1-1; D unclear. CDR1 is SGHDT, CDR2 YYEEEE, per germline. The CDR3 is 15 residues long. The germline V and J ends were trimmed by 0 bases and 0 bases, with 9 bases remaining between them. CDR3 sequence reads: CASSLAGVMNTEAFF. In nucleotides, the CDR3 is TGTGCCAGCAGCTTGGCCGGCGTCATGAACACTGAAGCTTTCTTT.

As for this clone: Other DNA sequences in the sample encode the same CDR3. The chain recombines TRBV7-9 with TRBJ1-1; D unclear. V dropped 0 bases and J dropped 4 bases, with 3 bases sitting between them. In germline, CDR1 is SEHNR, CDR2 FQNEAQ (reference sequence). This CDR3 spans 12 amino acids. In DNA form, the CDR3 reads TGTGCCAGCAGCTTAGCGGGCACTGAAGCTTTCTTT. It encodes CASSLAGTEAFF.

J is TRBJ1-3 and V is TRBV10-3; D ambiguous. The CDR3 totals 12 residues. Germline CDR1 and CDR2: ENHRY and SYGVKD. V was shortened by 7 bases and J by 1 base, with 5 bases between the two germline ends. The CDR3 DNA reads TGTGCCATCAAGCCATCTGGAAACACCATATATTTT. Residues: CAIKPSGNTIYF.

The chain employs TRBV7-4 and TRBJ1-4, with TRBD1 matching 11 bases. V dropped 3 bases and J dropped 8; count of bases not matched to a gene: 5. The length of the CDR3 is 15 residues. The V gene's germline CDR1 is SGHVT and CDR2 SQSDAQ. CDR3 nucleotide sequence: TGTGCCAGCAGCTTTTGGACAGGGGGCCGCGAAAAACTGTTTTTT. Translating gives CASSFWTGGREKLFF.

This clone came up a few times. The chain has TRBV30 and TRBJ2-1, with 7 bases lining up with TRBD2. Germline V gene sequence: CDR1 GTSNPN, CDR2 SVGIG (reference sequence). After removal of 2 bases from V and 6 bases from J, the junction contained 4 bases not matched to a gene. The length of the CDR3 is 13 residues. CDR3 DNA sequence: TGTGCCTGGAGTCGCGGGGGATCCAATGAGCAGTTCTTC. It encodes CAWSRGGSNEQFF.

In its sample, this clone was seen a few times. J is TRBJ2-3 and V is TRBV7-2; 9 nucleotides agree with TRBD2. Germline CDR1 is SGHTA and CDR2 is FQGNSA. Trimming took 2 bases from V and 5 from J; bases not matched to a gene: 5. The CDR3 extends over 15 amino acids. The CDR3 sequence: CASSLLAGLLDTQYF. CDR3 sequence (DNA): TGTGCCAGCAGCTTACTAGCGGGGCTTTTAGATACGCAGTATTTT.